Each of the 2 T cell receptor beta chains below was sequenced from the same sample in a study of shared clonotypes between healthy human individuals. Clones were sequenced by immunoSEQ multiplex PCR, and TCRdb holds only the in-frame ones, with some missing. The profile covers millions of clones, with roughly 96% appearing a single time and about 0.13% taken by the ten largest. Source material: naive CD4+ T cells sorted from blood. Subset indicated: CD45RA+ positively selected. All receptors come from a man between 18 and 35 years old in good health.

The J gene is TRBJ1-1, the V gene TRBV10-3, with D possibly TRBD1 on 5 matching bases. This CDR3 is 13 amino acids long. Germline V gene data show CDR1 as ENHRY and CDR2 as SYGVKD. Trimming removed 10 bases from V and 2 bases from J, with 14 bases in between. CDR3 sequence (DNA): TGTGCCACCACAGGCGGGGAAAACACTGAAGCTTTCTTT. Its protein product is CATTGGENTEAFF.

The chain has TRBV5-1 and TRBJ2-5; D is unresolved. The CDR3 length is 14 residues. V was shortened by 0 bases and J by 2 bases, with 8 bases between the two germline ends. Germline CDR1 and CDR2: SGHRS and YFSETQ. Here the CDR3 reads CASSLAVVQETQYF. CDR3 DNA: TGCGCCAGCAGCTTGGCAGTCGTACAAGAGACCCAGTACTTC. Drawing the rest from reference TRBV5-1 and TRBJ2-5, the complete variable domain is KAGVTQTPRYLIKTRGQQVTLSCSPISGHRSVSWYQQTPGQGLQFLFEYFSETQRNKGNFPGRFSGRQFSNSRSEMNVSTLELGDSALYLCASSLAVVQETQYFGPGTRLLVL.